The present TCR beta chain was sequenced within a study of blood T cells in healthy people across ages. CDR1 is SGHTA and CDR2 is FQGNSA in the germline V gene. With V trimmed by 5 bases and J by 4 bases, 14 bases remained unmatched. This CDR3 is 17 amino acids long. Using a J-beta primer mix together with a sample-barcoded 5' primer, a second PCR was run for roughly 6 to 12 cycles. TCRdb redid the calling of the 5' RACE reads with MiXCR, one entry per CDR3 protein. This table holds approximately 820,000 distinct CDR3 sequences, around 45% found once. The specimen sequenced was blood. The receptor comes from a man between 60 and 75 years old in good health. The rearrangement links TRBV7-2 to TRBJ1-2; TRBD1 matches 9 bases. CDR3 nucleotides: TGTGCCAGCAGCCCAGCTGCCTCCGGGACAGGGTCCTATGGCTACACCTTC. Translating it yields CASSPAASGTGSYGYTF.